Listed here are 9 T cell receptor beta chains from one sample, sequenced in a study of cytomegalovirus exposure and HLA in healthy donors. The PCR employed 60 Vbeta primers together with 13 Jbeta primers. Generated by immunoSEQ multiplex PCR, the TCRdb table keeps only in-frame clones and is missing some. The top ten hold about 1.3% of the sample, which has some 150,000 clones, 76% seen once. Sequencing input: PBMCs. Receptors originate from a man aged 55 to 70 in good health and CMV-seronegative.

This clone has just a few counts. The rearrangement links TRBV5-4 to TRBJ2-5; no definite D call. The V end lost 1 base, the J end lost 1 base, and 11 bases lay between the germline ends. Germline V gene data show CDR1 as SGHNT and CDR2 as YYREEE (reference sequence). The CDR3 covers 15 residues. The CDR3 DNA follows: TGTGCCAGCAGCTTGTCGTTGGTAGCCCAAGAGACCCAGTACTTC. It codes for CASSLSLVAQETQYF.

The chain couples TRBV2 to TRBJ2-2, with D perhaps TRBD1 (6 bases). In germline, CDR1 is SNHLY, CDR2 FYNNEI. The germline V and J ends were trimmed by 4 bases and 1 base, with 7 bases remaining between them. CDR3 length: 14 residues. Here the CDR3 DNA reads TGTGCCAGCAGTGTGACAGGGAACACCGGGGAGCTGTTTTTT. Protein product: CASSVTGNTGELFF.

This chain uses TRBV5-6 with TRBJ1-6; D gene ambiguous. Germline V lookup: CDR1 SGHDT, CDR2 YYEEEE. V lost 0 bases and J lost 8, with 3 bases in between. The CDR3 is made up of 12 amino acids. The CDR3 DNA reads as TGTGCCAGCAGCTTGGCGTATTCACCCCTCCACTTT. This codes for CASSLAYSPLHF. The full variable domain, its missing parts supplied by reference TRBV5-6 and TRBJ1-6, is DAGVTQSPTHLIKTRGQQVTLRCSPKSGHDTVSWYQQALGQGPQFIFQYYEEEERQRGNFPDRFSGHQFPNYSSELNVNALLLGDSALYLCASSLAYSPLHFGNGTRLTVT.

The chain recombines TRBV5-1 with TRBJ2-1, with D possibly TRBD1 on 5 matching bases. Per germline, CDR1 SGHRS and CDR2 YFSETQ. V gave up 4 bases and J gave up 7 bases, with 21 bases separating them. The CDR3 is 16 residues long. CDR3 loop: CASSSRVRVDVNEQFF. Written as DNA, the CDR3 is TGCGCCAGCAGCAGTCGGGTCAGGGTGGATGTGAATGAGCAGTTCTTC.

The chain carries TRBV25-1 and TRBJ1-1; TRBD1 matches 7 bases. The CDR3 has 12 residues. V gave up 5 bases and J gave up 7 bases; unmatched junction bases: 4. The germline V gene has CDR1 MGHDK and CDR2 SYGVNS. DNA of the CDR3: TGTGCCAGCAGTACCCGGGACAGTGAAGCTTTCTTT. Residues: CASSTRDSEAFF. Variable domain in full (rest from reference TRBV25-1 and TRBJ1-1): EADIYQTPRYLVIGTGKKITLECSQTMGHDKMYWYQQDPGMELHLIHYSYGVNSTEKGDLSSESTVSRIRTEHFPLTLESARPSHTSQYLCASSTRDSEAFFGQGTRLTVV.

Only a few counts were recorded for this clone. CDR3 bases: TGTGCCAGCAGCCCCGGCAGGGGGGCTTTTAGGTTCCGGGAGACCCAGTACTTC. This codes for CASSPGRGAFRFRETQYF. This chain connects TRBV9 to TRBJ2-5, with D maybe TRBD1 (7 bases). The CDR3 spans 18 residues. V lost 4 bases, J lost 5 bases, and 27 bases lay in between. CDR1 is SGDLS, CDR2 YYNGEE, per germline.

This chain uses TRBV6-6 with TRBJ2-7; TRBD2 matches at 7 bases. This CDR3 comprises 15 residues. Germline V gene lookup returns CDR1 MNHNY and CDR2 SVGAGI (reference sequence). Unmatched junction bases numbered 7, after V lost 1 base and J lost 4 bases. The DNA for the CDR3 is TGTGCCAGCAGTTACTACCCTGGGGAGGGTTACGAGCAGTACTTC. This encodes CASSYYPGEGYEQYF.

The chain joins TRBV29-1 to TRBJ1-2; 7 positions match TRBD1. The J segment lost 5 bases and the V segment lost 6 bases, leaving 6 bases of the junction unmatched. The CDR3 is 12 amino acids. CDR1 and CDR2 (germline): SQVTM, ANQGSEA. CDR3 sequence reads: CSVRTGRYGYTF. The CDR3 region has the DNA TGCAGCGTCAGGACAGGTAGATATGGCTACACCTTC.

The chain joins TRBV6-8 to TRBJ1-3, with unresolved D. The germline gives CDR1 MNHGY, CDR2 SAAAGT. This CDR3 spans 15 amino acids. V was trimmed by 6 bases and J by 0 bases, leaving 12 bases between them. The CDR3 DNA is TGTGCCAGCAGCTCATACGGTACCTCTGGAAACACCATATATTTT. Translating it yields CASSSYGTSGNTIYF.